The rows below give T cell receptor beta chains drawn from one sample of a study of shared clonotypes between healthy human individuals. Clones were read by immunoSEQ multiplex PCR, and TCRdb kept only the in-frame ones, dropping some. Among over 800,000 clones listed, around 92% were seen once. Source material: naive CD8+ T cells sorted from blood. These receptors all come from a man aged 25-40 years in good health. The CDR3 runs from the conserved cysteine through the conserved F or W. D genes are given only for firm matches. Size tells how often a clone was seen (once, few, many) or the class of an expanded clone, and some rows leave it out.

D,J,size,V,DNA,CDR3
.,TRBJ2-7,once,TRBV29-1,TGCAGCGTTGGGTCAGGGGTTTACGAGCAGTACTTC,CSVGSGVYEQYF
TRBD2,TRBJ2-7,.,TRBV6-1,TGTGCCAGCACCGAAGCTAGCGGATTCTACGAGCAGTACTTC,CASTEASGFYEQYF
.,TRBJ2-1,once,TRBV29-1,TGCAGCGTTGAAGAGAATGAGCAGTTCTTC,CSVEENEQFF
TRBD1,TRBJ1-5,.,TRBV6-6,TGTGCCAGCAGCCAGACAGGGAGGGATCAGCCCCAGCATTTT,CASSQTGRDQPQHF
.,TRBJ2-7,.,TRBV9,TGTGCCAGCAGCGTATCCTCGGACGGACACTACGAGCAGTACTTC,CASSVSSDGHYEQYF
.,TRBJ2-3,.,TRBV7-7,TGTGCTAGCAGCCCCGTGGCGGCCTCTAGCACAGATACGCAGTATTTT,CASSPVAASSTDTQYF
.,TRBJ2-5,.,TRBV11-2,TGTGCCAGCAGCTTAGGGTCAGAGACCCAGCACTTC,CASSLGSETQHF
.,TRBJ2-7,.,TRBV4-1,TGCGCCAGCAGCCGGGGAGACTCCTACGAGCAGTACTTC,CASSRGDSYEQYF
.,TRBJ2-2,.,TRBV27,TGTGCCAGCAGTTTGGGAGGTTGGACCGGGGAGCTGTTTTTT,CASSLGGWTGELFF
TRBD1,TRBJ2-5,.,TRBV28,TGTGCCACCGATGACAGGGTTGAGACCCAGTACTTC,CATDDRVETQYF
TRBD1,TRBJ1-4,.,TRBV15,TGTGCCACCAGCAGTCCTCCGGGACAGGGGTGGACTAATGAAAAACTGTTTTTT,CATSSPPGQGWTNEKLFF
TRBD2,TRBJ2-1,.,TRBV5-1,TGCGCCAGCAGCTTGAGGACTAGCGGGAGTGATGAGCAGTTCTTC,CASSLRTSGSDEQFF
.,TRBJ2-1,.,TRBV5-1,TGCGCCAGCAGCTTGGGCTCGGGTGGGCTAGCGTCCGATGAGCAGTTCTTC,CASSLGSGGLASDEQFF
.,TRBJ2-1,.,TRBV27,TGTGCCAGCAGTTTCTTCCAGTTGTCCTACAATGAGCAGTTCTTC,CASSFFQLSYNEQFF
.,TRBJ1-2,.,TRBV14,TGTGCCAGCAGCCAAGAGAGACAGGACTATGGCTACACCTTC,CASSQERQDYGYTF
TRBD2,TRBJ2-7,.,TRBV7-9,TGTGCCAGCAGCTGGACTAGCGGGAGGGACGGGCAGTACTTC,CASSWTSGRDGQYF
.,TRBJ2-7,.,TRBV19,TGTGCCAGTAGTATTGGGGGGAGCAGCTACGAGCAGTACTTC,CASSIGGSSYEQYF
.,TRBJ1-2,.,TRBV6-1,TGTGCCAGCAGTGCTAGGGACGGTAACTATGGCTACACCTTC,CASSARDGNYGYTF
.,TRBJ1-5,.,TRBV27,TGTGCCAGCAGTGACGGCCTCTATAGCAATCAGCCCCAGCATTTT,CASSDGLYSNQPQHF
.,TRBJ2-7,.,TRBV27,TGTGCCAGCAGTATAAGACAGGTGAGCTCCTACGAGCAGTACTTC,CASSIRQVSSYEQYF
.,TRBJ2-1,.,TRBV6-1,TGTGCCAGCAGTGAGAGGGGAATACGACACAATGAGCAGTTCTTC,CASSERGIRHNEQFF
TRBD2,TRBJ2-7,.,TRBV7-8,TGTGCCAGCAGCCCCCACACGGGACTAGCGGGAGGGGAGCAGTACTTC,CASSPHTGLAGGEQYF
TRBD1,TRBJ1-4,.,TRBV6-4,TGTGCCAGCAGTGCCCGTTTCGGGACAGTGAATGAAAAACTGTTTTTT,CASSARFGTVNEKLFF
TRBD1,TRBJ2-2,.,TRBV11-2,TGTGCCAGCAGCTCCCGGGACAGTCCGAACACCGGGGAGCTGTTTTTT,CASSSRDSPNTGELFF
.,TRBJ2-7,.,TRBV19,TGTGCCAGTAGATTCTCGAGTGGGGGCAGCTCCTACGAGCAGTACTTC,CASRFSSGGSSYEQYF
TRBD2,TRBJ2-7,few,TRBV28,TGTGCCAGCCGGGGACTAGCGGGAGGATCCTACGAGCAGTACTTC,CASRGLAGGSYEQYF
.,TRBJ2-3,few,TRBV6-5,TGTGCCAGCAGTTACGGGGGGGGCCTCACAGATACGCAGTATTTT,CASSYGGGLTDTQYF
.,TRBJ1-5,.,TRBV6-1,TGTGCCAGCAGTGAAGCGCTTTGGGACCAAAATCAGCCCCAGCATTTT,CASSEALWDQNQPQHF
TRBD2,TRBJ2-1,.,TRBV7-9,TGTGCCACAAGACTAGCGGGTGATTCTTTTGAGCAGTTCTTC,CATRLAGDSFEQFF